Shown below are 22 T cell receptor beta chains from a single sample sequenced in a study of PD-1 blockade in classical Hodgkin lymphoma (dated by TCRdb to about 2020). The time point label, as the study defines it: cycle 2 day 1 (C2D1) of nivolumab. All trial patients had relapsed after autologous stem cell transplantation, with cohorts A, B and C differing in prior brentuximab vedotin exposure. Receptor libraries were prepared by the immunoSEQ multiplex PCR assay. TCRdb's version of the immuneACCESS table is confined to in-frame rearrangements and falls short of the full clone set. An unresolved V gene accounts for under half of the shortfall where checked; the remainder is of unknown origin. In this sample the table shows more than 25,000 clones, just over 70% of which occur a single time. Less than 4% of the sample is in the top ten clones. Sequencing was performed on peripheral blood mononuclear cells (PBMCs), taken before the second cycle of nivolumab. All receptors come from a human donor with classical Hodgkin lymphoma.

V gene TRBV5-4 combines with J gene TRBJ2-7, with a weak D call TRBD1 (5 bases). With 4 bases removed from V and 3 bases from J, the gap between germline ends came to 8 bases. Germline V gene sequence: CDR1 SGHNT, CDR2 YYREEE (reference sequence). There are 12 residues in the CDR3. CDR3 protein: CASSVDNYEQYF. Written as DNA, the CDR3 is TGTGCCAGCAGCGTGGACAACTACGAGCAGTACTTC.

The genes are TRBV9 and TRBJ2-2, with 11 nucleotides matching TRBD2. The CDR3 totals 16 residues. V was clipped by 2 bases and J by 4 bases; unmatched bases: 4. CDR1 and CDR2 (germline): SGDLS, YYNGEE. CDR3 nucleotide sequence: TGTGCCAGCAGCGTCGGACTAGCGGGTCGCACCGGGGAGCTGTTTTTT. Its protein is CASSVGLAGRTGELFF.

The chain recombines TRBV6-1 with TRBJ1-3; no reliable D call. CDR3 length equals 16 residues. Trimming cost V 2 bases and J 0 bases, with 11 bases left between them. Germline V gene data show CDR1 as MNHNS and CDR2 as SASEGT. The CDR3 sequence is CASSELQVNSGNTIYF. The DNA for the CDR3 is TGTGCCAGCAGTGAACTCCAGGTGAACTCTGGAAACACCATATATTTT.

The chain employs TRBV6-6 and TRBJ1-5; D unclear. Germline V gene data show CDR1 as MNHNY and CDR2 as SVGAGI (reference sequence). The CDR3 extends over 14 amino acids. V was cut by 0 bases and J by 9 bases, with 12 bases left in between. The CDR3 is CASSYSEGSSPQHF. The DNA of the CDR3 is TGTGCCAGCAGTTACTCGGAGGGTTCATCGCCCCAGCATTTT.

The genes are TRBV7-2 and TRBJ1-3; D is possibly TRBD1 (5 bases). CDR1 SGHTA and CDR2 FQGNSA come from the germline V gene. The V gene lost 4 bases and the J gene lost 4 bases, with 14 bases spanning the gap. This CDR3 comprises 15 residues. The CDR3 reads CASSSATGLGNTIYF. CDR3 in DNA: TGTGCCAGCAGCTCCGCCACAGGACTAGGAAACACCATATATTTT. The variable domain in full, with the rest retrieved from reference TRBV7-2 and TRBJ1-3, is GAGVSQSPSNKVTEKGKDVELRCDPISGHTALYWYRQSLGQGLEFLIYFQGNSAPDKSGLPSDRFSAERTGGSVSTLTIQRTQQEDSAVYLCASSSATGLGNTIYFGEGSWLTVV.

The rearrangement uses TRBV5-4 and TRBJ1-2; D remains ambiguous. This CDR3 has 14 amino acids. CDR1 is SGHNT and CDR2 is YYREEE in the germline V gene (reference sequence). V was trimmed by 6 bases and J by 8 bases, leaving 20 bases between them. The CDR3 bases are TGTGCCAGCAACCAAAGCCCCGTCTCGGGCGGCTACACCTTC. This encodes CASNQSPVSGGYTF. Supplemented by reference TRBV5-4 and TRBJ1-2, the full variable domain reads ETGVTQSPTHLIKTRGQQVTLRCSSQSGHNTVSWYQQALGQGPQFIFQYYREEENGRGNFPPRFSGLQFPNYSSELNVNALELDDSALYLCASNQSPVSGGYTFGSGTRLTVV.

The count of this clone is one. V gene TRBV7-9 combines with J gene TRBJ1-2; 7 bases are shared with TRBD1. Germline trimming cut 7 bases from V and 4 bases from J; bases unmatched to any gene: 6. CDR1 is SEHNR, CDR2 FQNEAQ, per germline (reference sequence). The CDR3 sequence is 13 residues long. The chain's CDR3 is CASIERQGYGYTF. The CDR3 DNA is TGTGCCAGCATCGAAAGACAGGGCTATGGCTACACCTTC.

As concerns this clone: This sample also contains other DNA sequences that code for the same CDR3. This rearrangement joins TRBV18 to TRBJ2-5; D gene unclear. The CDR3 length is 12 residues. Per germline, CDR1 KGHSH and CDR2 LQKENI. V was cut by 6 bases and J by 5 bases, with 10 bases left in between. CDR3 protein: CASSFKGETQYF. CDR3 DNA sequence: TGTGCCAGCTCGTTTAAAGGGGAGACCCAGTACTTC. The complete variable domain, with remaining parts taken from reference TRBV18 and TRBJ2-5, reads NAGVMQNPRHLVRRRGQEARLRCSPMKGHSHVYWYRQLPEEGLKFMVYLQKENIIDESGMPKERFSAEFPKEGPSILRIQQVVRGDSAAYFCASSFKGETQYFGPGTRLLVL.

Here the CDR3 reads CASSEGGEAVAAFF. In nucleotides, the CDR3 is TGTGCCAGCAGTGAGGGAGGCGAGGCGGTGGCCGCTTTCTTT. The genes are TRBV2 and TRBJ1-1, with D unclear. Trimming cost V 3 bases and J 11 bases, with 19 bases left between them. Per the germline V gene, CDR1 is SNHLY and CDR2 is FYNNEI. This CDR3 region has 14 residues.

The chain has TRBV28 and TRBJ2-1; D gene ambiguous. This CDR3 spans 13 amino acids. The germline V gene has CDR1 MDHEN and CDR2 SYDVKM. Trimming left V 3 bases short and J 9 bases short, with 12 bases between. This CDR3 reads CASSLGRASEQFF. The CDR3 DNA is TGTGCCAGCAGTTTGGGTCGGGCAAGTGAGCAGTTCTTC.

The V and J genes are TRBV29-1 and TRBJ1-1, with TRBD1 matching 7 bases. CDR1 and CDR2 (germline): SQVTM, ANQGSEA. The CDR3 contains 13 residues. The J segment lost 8 bases and the V segment lost 4 bases, leaving 10 bases of the junction unmatched. As DNA, the CDR3 is TGCAGCGTTGGGGGGGACAGCCCAGGGGAAGCTTTCTTT. Its translation is CSVGGDSPGEAFF.

This sequence joins TRBV7-9 and TRBJ1-1; tentatively, D is TRBD1 (5 bases). This CDR3 has 16 amino acids. Germline CDR1 is SEHNR and CDR2 is FQNEAQ (reference sequence). V was trimmed by 5 bases and J by 3 bases, leaving 19 bases between them. The CDR3 bases are TGTGCCAGCAGCCTGGCCCAGGGTCGGGGAGACACTGAAGCTTTCTTT. Amino acids: CASSLAQGRGDTEAFF.

This clone was recorded once. This rearrangement joins TRBV30 to TRBJ1-1, with 9 bases aligning to TRBD1. The CDR3 loop spans 12 amino acids. Per the germline V gene, CDR1 is GTSNPN and CDR2 is SVGIG (reference sequence). Losses at the gene ends were 2 bases for V and 11 bases for J; bases not matched to a gene: 6. The CDR3 coding sequence is TGTGCCTGGAGTCCCGGGACAGGGAGCGCTTTCTTT. Translation gives CAWSPGTGSAFF. The full variable domain, in which reference TRBV30 and TRBJ1-1 provide the parts outside the CDR3, is SQTIHQWPATLVQPVGSPLSLECTVEGTSNPNLYWYRQAAGRGLQLLFYSVGIGQISSEVPQNLSASRPQDRQFILSSKKLLLSDSGFYLCAWSPGTGSAFFGQGTRLTVV.

The chain links TRBV14 to TRBJ2-2; D may be TRBD1 or TRBD2 (5 bases each). The CDR3 is made up of 15 amino acids. CDR1 is SGHDN and CDR2 is FVKESK in the germline V gene. Trimming took 3 bases from V and 0 from J, leaving 8 bases between them. Written as DNA, the CDR3 is TGTGCCAGCAGCCACCAGGGACCGAACACCGGGGAGCTGTTTTTT. Translated, it gives CASSHQGPNTGELFF.

CDR3 in DNA: TGTGCCAGCACCCCCGGATTCCCGGGGGGGGAGCAGTTCTTC. Encoded protein: CASTPGFPGGEQFF. The V gene is TRBV6-5, the J gene TRBJ2-1, with TRBD2 matching over 8 bases. The CDR3 has 14 amino acids. After removal of 7 bases from V and 10 bases from J, the junction contained 12 bases not matched to a gene. Germline loops: CDR1 MNHEY, CDR2 SVGAGI.

The chain joins TRBV2 to TRBJ1-4; D may be TRBD1 (6 bases). The CDR3 sequence is 16 residues long. The germline V gene encodes CDR1 SNHLY and CDR2 FYNNEI. V lost 3 bases to trimming and J lost 2 bases, with 13 bases between them. CDR3 in amino acids: CASSESQGSTNEKLFF. The DNA of the CDR3 is TGTGCCAGCAGTGAGTCACAGGGTTCGACTAATGAAAAACTGTTTTTT. The whole variable domain, filled in from reference TRBV2 and TRBJ1-4, reads EPEVTQTPSHQVTQMGQEVILRCVPISNHLYFYWYRQILGQKVEFLVSFYNNEISEKSEIFDDQFSVERPDGSNFTLKIRSTKLEDSAMYFCASSESQGSTNEKLFFGSGTQLSVL.

The genes are TRBV6-5 and TRBJ1-6; possibly TRBD1 for D (5 bases). This CDR3 region has 16 residues. Germline V gene lookup returns CDR1 MNHEY and CDR2 SVGAGI. Trimming shortened V by 0 bases and J by 9 bases, and 15 bases separated the two germline ends. CDR3 in DNA: TGTGCCAGCAGTTACTCGTATAGGGCAGGGCTTTCACCCCTCCACTTT. This gives the protein CASSYSYRAGLSPLHF.

This sequence joins TRBV4-2 and TRBJ1-2, with a possible D match to TRBD1 (6 bases). The V end lost 1 base, the J end lost 2 bases, and 8 bases lay between the germline ends. This CDR3 is built from 14 residues. CDR1 LGHNA and CDR2 YNFKEQ come from the germline V gene. DNA of the CDR3: TGTGCCAGCAGCCAAGGGACAGAGAACTATGGCTACACCTTC. As protein: CASSQGTENYGYTF.

This chain joins TRBV6-1 and TRBJ1-4, with 8 bases identical to TRBD1. V gave up 6 bases and J gave up 8 bases; unmatched junction bases: 5. Germline-derived CDR1 and CDR2 are MNHNS and SASEGT. This CDR3 is built from 13 residues. The CDR3 DNA is TGTGCCAGCAGGATTGACAGGGGAGAAAAACTGTTTTTT. Encoded protein: CASRIDRGEKLFF.

This sequence joins TRBV7-9 and TRBJ1-1; no reliable D call. The CDR3 has 14 residues. CDR1 SEHNR and CDR2 FQNEAQ come from the germline V gene (reference sequence). The V end was cut by 1 base, the J end by 4 bases, with 10 bases between. The CDR3 spells CASSLEVPTTEAFF. In nucleotides, the CDR3 is TGTGCCAGCAGCTTAGAAGTACCCACCACTGAAGCTTTCTTT.

This clone was seen only a few times. The chain is built from TRBV28 and TRBJ2-3; unclear D gene. Looked up from germline, CDR1 is MDHEN and CDR2 is SYDVKM. Trimming removed 3 bases at V and 6 bases at J, with 19 bases between. This CDR3 has 16 amino acids. The DNA of the CDR3 is TGTGCCAGCAGTTTCCCCCCCAGGCAGGTTTGGGATACGCAGTATTTT. Translating gives CASSFPPRQVWDTQYF.

The V and J genes are TRBV4-1 and TRBJ2-7; no clear D. Deletions cut 1 base from V and 3 bases from J, with 13 bases between. The CDR3 length is 15 residues. Germline assignment: CDR1 MGHRA and CDR2 YSYEKL. The CDR3 spells CASSQGAGTVYEQYF. The CDR3 region has the DNA TGCGCCAGCAGCCAAGGGGCCGGCACAGTCTACGAGCAGTACTTC.